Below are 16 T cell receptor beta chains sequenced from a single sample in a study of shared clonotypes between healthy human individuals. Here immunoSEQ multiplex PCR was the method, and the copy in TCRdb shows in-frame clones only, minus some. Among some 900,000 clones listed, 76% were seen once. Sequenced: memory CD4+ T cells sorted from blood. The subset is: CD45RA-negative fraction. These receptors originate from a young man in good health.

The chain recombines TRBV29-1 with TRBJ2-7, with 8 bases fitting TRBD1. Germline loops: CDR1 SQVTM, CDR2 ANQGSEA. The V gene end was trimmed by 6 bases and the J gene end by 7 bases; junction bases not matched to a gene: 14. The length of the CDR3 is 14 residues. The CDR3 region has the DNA TGCAGCGTCAGACAGGGGATGTCCCTCGGGGAGCAGTACTTC. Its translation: CSVRQGMSLGEQYF.

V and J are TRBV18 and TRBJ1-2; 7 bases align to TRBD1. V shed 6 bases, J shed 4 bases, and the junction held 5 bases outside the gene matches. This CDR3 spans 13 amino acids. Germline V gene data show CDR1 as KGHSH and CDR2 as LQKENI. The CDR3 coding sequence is TGTGCCAGCTCTCGGGACAGTGGCTATGGCTACACCTTC. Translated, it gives CASSRDSGYGYTF.

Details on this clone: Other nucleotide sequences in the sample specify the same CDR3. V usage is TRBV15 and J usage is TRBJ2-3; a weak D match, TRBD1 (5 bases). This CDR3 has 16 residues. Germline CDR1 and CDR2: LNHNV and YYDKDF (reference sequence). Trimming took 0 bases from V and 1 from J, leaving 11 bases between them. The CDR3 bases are TGTGCCACCAGCAGAGACCCCGGACAAGGCACAGATACGCAGTATTTT. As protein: CATSRDPGQGTDTQYF.

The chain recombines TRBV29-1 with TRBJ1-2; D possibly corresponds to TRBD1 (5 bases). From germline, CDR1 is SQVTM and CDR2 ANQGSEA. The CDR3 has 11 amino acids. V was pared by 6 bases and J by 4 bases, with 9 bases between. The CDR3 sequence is CSVTAIYGYTF. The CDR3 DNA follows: TGCAGCGTGACAGCTATCTATGGCTACACCTTC.

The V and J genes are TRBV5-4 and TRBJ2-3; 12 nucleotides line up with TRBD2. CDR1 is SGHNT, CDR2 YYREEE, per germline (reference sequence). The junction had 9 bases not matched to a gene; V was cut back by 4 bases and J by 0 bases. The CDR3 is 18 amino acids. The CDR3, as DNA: TGTGCCAGCAGCCGGCTACTAGCGGGAGGAAGGAGCACAGATACGCAGTATTTT. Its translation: CASSRLLAGGRSTDTQYF.

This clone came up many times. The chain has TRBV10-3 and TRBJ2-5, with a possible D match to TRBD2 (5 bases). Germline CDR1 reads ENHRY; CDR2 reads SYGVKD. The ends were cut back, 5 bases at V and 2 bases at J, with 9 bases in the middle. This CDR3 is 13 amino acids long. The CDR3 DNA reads TGTGCCATCAGTTTACTAGGGCAAGAGACCCAGTACTTC. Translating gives CAISLLGQETQYF.

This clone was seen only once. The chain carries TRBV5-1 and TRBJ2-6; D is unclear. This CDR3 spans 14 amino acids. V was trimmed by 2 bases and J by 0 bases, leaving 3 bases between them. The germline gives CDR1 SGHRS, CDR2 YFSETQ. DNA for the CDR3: TGCGCCAGCAGCTTCCCCTCTGGGGCCAACGTCCTGACTTTC. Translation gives CASSFPSGANVLTF.

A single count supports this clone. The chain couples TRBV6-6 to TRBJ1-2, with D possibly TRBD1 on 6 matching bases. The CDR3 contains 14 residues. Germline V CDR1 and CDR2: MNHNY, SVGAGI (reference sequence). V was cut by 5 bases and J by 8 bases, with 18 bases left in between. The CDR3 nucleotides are TGTGCCAGCAGTGGTTACAGGGCAGCTGAGGGCTACACCTTC. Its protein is CASSGYRAAEGYTF.

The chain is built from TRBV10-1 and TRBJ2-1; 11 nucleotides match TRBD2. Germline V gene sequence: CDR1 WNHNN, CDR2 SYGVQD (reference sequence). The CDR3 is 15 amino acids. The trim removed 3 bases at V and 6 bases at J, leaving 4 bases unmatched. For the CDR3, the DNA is TGCGCCAGCAGTGACGGGACTAGCGGATCCAATGAGCAGTTCTTC. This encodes CASSDGTSGSNEQFF.

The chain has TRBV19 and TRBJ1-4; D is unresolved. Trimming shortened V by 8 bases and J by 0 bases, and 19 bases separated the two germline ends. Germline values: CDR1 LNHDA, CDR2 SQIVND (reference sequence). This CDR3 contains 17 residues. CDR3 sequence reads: CASRIDTSGTTNEKLFF. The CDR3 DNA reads TGTGCCAGTCGAATTGATACCAGCGGGACAACTAATGAAAAACTGTTTTTT.

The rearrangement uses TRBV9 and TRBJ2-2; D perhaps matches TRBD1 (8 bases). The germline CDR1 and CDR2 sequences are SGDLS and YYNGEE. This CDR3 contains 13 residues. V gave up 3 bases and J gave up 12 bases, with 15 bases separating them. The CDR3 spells CASSATGEGKLFF. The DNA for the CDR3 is TGTGCCAGCAGCGCGACAGGGGAGGGGAAGCTGTTTTTT.

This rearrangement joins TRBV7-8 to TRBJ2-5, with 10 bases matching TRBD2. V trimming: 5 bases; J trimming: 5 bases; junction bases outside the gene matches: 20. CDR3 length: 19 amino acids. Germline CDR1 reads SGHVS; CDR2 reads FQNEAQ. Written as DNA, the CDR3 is TGTGCCAGCAGCCCCATTTGGACTAGCGGTACTTCCACCAGGGAGACCCAGTACTTC. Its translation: CASSPIWTSGTSTRETQYF.

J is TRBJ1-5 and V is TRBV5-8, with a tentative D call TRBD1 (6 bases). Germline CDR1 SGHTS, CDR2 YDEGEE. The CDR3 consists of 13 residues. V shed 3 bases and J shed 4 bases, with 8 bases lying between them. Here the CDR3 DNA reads TGTGCCAGCAGCTCACAGGGAAATCAGCCCCAGCATTTT. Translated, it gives CASSSQGNQPQHF.

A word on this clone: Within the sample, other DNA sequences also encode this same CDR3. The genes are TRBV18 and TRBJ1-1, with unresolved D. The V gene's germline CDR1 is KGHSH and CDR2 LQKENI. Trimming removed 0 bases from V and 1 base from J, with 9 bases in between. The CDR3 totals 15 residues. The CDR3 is CASSPPASGNTEAFF. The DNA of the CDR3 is TGTGCCAGCTCACCACCGGCCTCAGGGAACACTGAAGCTTTCTTT.

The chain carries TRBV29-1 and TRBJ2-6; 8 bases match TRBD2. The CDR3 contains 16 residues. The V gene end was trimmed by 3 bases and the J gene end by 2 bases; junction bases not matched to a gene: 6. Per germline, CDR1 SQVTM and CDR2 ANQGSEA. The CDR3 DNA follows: TGCAGCGTTGATTTAGCGGGGAGGACTGGGGCCAACGTCCTGACTTTC. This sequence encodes CSVDLAGRTGANVLTF. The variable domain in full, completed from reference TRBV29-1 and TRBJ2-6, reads SAVISQKPSRDICQRGTSLTIQCQVDSQVTMMFWYRQQPGQSLTLIATANQGSEATYESGFVIDKFPISRPNLTFSTLTVSNMSPEDSSIYLCSVDLAGRTGANVLTFGAGSRLTVL.

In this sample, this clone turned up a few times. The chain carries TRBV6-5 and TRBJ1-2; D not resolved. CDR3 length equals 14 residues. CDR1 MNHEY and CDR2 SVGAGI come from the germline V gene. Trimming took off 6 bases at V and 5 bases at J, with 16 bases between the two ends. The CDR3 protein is CASRTPRTVYGYTF. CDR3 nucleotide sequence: TGTGCCAGCAGAACCCCACGGACGGTATATGGCTACACCTTC.